The 2 T cell receptor beta chains below were found in one sample sequenced in a study of cytomegalovirus exposure and HLA in healthy donors. The PCR used 60 Vbeta and 13 Jbeta primers. TCRdb's copy holds only in-frame clones and misses some; the assay was immunoSEQ multiplex PCR. This table holds fewer than 85,000 clones, over 70% found once. The sequenced sample consisted of PBMCs. All receptors derive from a man aged 35-49 years in good health and CMV-seropositive.

The V call is TRBV5-4, the J call TRBJ1-2; the D gene is possibly TRBD1 (6 bases). Germline loops: CDR1 SGHNT, CDR2 YYREEE (reference sequence). Trimming pared 5 bases from V and 2 bases from J, leaving 10 bases between. CDR3 length: 13 amino acids. The CDR3 coding sequence is TGTGCCAGCAGTCCCGACAGGAACTATGGCTACACCTTC. This encodes CASSPDRNYGYTF.

This chain connects TRBV19 to TRBJ1-5, with D possibly matching TRBD1 (6 bases). Trimming stripped 8 bases from V and 6 bases from J, with 26 bases between. CDR1 is LNHDA and CDR2 is SQIVND in the germline V gene (reference sequence). The CDR3 extends over 17 amino acids. The DNA for the CDR3 is TGTGCCAGTCAATTCTCGTCCCGAACCAGACAGGTTCAGCCCCAGCATTTT. This codes for CASQFSSRTRQVQPQHF.